Shown below are 30 T cell receptor beta chains from a single sample sequenced in a study of cytomegalovirus exposure and HLA in healthy donors. The PCR employed 60 Vbeta primers together with 13 Jbeta primers. Assay used: immunoSEQ multiplex PCR; TCRdb lists only in-frame clones, some missing. The sample has about 200,000 clones; about 79% are singletons. Source material: PBMCs. The receptor source for this set is a male donor in good health and CMV-seronegative.

This CDR3 reads CASSLTWRRNEKLFF. CDR3 DNA: TGTGCCAGCAGCTTAACGTGGAGGCGAAATGAAAAACTGTTTTTT. The rearrangement uses TRBV7-8 and TRBJ1-4; D is uncertain. The CDR3 length is 15 residues. V lost 2 bases, J lost 5 bases, and 12 bases lay in between. CDR1 and CDR2 from the germline V gene are SGHVS and FQNEAQ.

V usage is TRBV5-1 and J usage is TRBJ2-7; 8 bases agree with TRBD1. Per germline, CDR1 SGHRS and CDR2 YFSETQ. V trimming: 0 bases; J trimming: 6 bases; junction bases outside the gene matches: 8. The CDR3 extends over 15 amino acids. Written as DNA, the CDR3 is TGCGCCAGCAGCTTGGTTGTGACAGGGGCTGGCGAGCAGTACTTC. Its protein product is CASSLVVTGAGEQYF. The full variable domain, in which reference TRBV5-1 and TRBJ2-7 provide the parts outside the CDR3, is KAGVTQTPRYLIKTRGQQVTLSCSPISGHRSVSWYQQTPGQGLQFLFEYFSETQRNKGNFPGRFSGRQFSNSRSEMNVSTLELGDSALYLCASSLVVTGAGEQYFGPGTRLTVT.

The chain has TRBV5-5 and TRBJ2-7; D might be TRBD2 (6 bases). The length of the CDR3 is 14 residues. Germline V gives CDR1 SGHKS, CDR2 YYEKEE (reference sequence). V was cut by 4 bases and J by 1 base, with 12 bases left in between. As DNA, the CDR3 is TGTGCCAGCAGCCCCTCGCGGGGATCCTACGAGCAGTACTTC. As protein: CASSPSRGSYEQYF.

This chain links TRBV9 with TRBJ1-4; D ambiguous. The germline V and J ends were trimmed by 4 bases and 7 bases, with 17 bases remaining between them. Germline V gene lookup returns CDR1 SGDLS and CDR2 YYNGEE. The CDR3 length is 15 residues. CDR3 region: CASSSEGLVSEKLFF. CDR3 DNA: TGTGCCAGCAGCAGTGAGGGCCTAGTTAGTGAAAAACTGTTTTTT. The entire variable domain, with the rest obtained from reference TRBV9 and TRBJ1-4, is as follows: DSGVTQTPKHLITATGQRVTLRCSPRSGDLSVYWYQQSLDQGLQFLIQYYNGEERAKGNILERFSAQQFPDLHSELNLSSLELGDSALYFCASSSEGLVSEKLFFGSGTQLSVL.

The chain is built from TRBV5-5 and TRBJ2-1; D perhaps matches TRBD1 (6 bases). This CDR3 region has 13 residues. Trimming left V 4 bases short and J 6 bases short, with 11 bases between. Looked up from germline, CDR1 is SGHKS and CDR2 is YYEKEE (reference sequence). CDR3 DNA sequence: TGTGCCAGCAGCCTGGACAGTCTCAATGAGCAGTTCTTC. Protein sequence: CASSLDSLNEQFF.

The chain employs TRBV2 and TRBJ1-6; TRBD1 matches 9 bases. V was clipped by 7 bases and J by 13 bases; unmatched bases: 11. Germline CDR1 and CDR2: SNHLY and FYNNEI. The CDR3 totals 14 residues. In DNA form, the CDR3 reads TGTGCCAGCATAAAACAGGGGGCTGGTTCGCCCCTCCACTTT. This translates into CASIKQGAGSPLHF.

Concerning this clone itself: Relative to the germline gene, one junction end is altered; a read error may explain this. The gene calls are TRBV7-7 and TRBJ1-5; D ambiguous. Germline lookup yields CDR1 SSHAT and CDR2 FNYEAQ (reference sequence). This CDR3 has 13 amino acids. The CDR3 DNA reads as TGTGCTAGCAGCTTAGCGCTCGGTCAGCCCCAGCATTTT. It codes for CASSLALGQPQHF.

The chain joins TRBV6-1 to TRBJ2-1; a weak D match, TRBD2 (6 bases). V lost 0 bases and J lost 1, with 7 bases in between. Germline V gene lookup returns CDR1 MNHNS and CDR2 SASEGT. CDR3 length: 15 residues. The CDR3 DNA is TGTGCCAGCAGTGAAGCGGGGGGTTCCTACAATGAGCAGTTCTTC. As protein: CASSEAGGSYNEQFF.

A single count supports this clone. The V gene is TRBV7-2, the J gene TRBJ2-1, with 11 bases identical to TRBD2. Germline values: CDR1 SGHTA, CDR2 FQGNSA. The CDR3 has 16 residues. With V trimmed by 4 bases and J by 4 bases, 6 bases remained unmatched. CDR3 region: CASSSLLAGVYNEQFF. The CDR3 bases are TGTGCCAGCAGCTCGCTACTAGCGGGGGTATACAATGAGCAGTTCTTC.

V is TRBV25-1 and J is TRBJ1-5, with a tentative D call TRBD1 (6 bases). The CDR3 loop spans 13 amino acids. The V end was cut by 6 bases, the J end by 2 bases, with 8 bases between. Germline loops: CDR1 MGHDK, CDR2 SYGVNS. The CDR3 reads CASSSGGNQPQHF. The CDR3 DNA reads as TGTGCCAGCAGCTCAGGGGGCAATCAGCCCCAGCATTTT.

V and J are TRBV6-4 and TRBJ2-1; 7 positions agree with TRBD1. The CDR3 has 14 residues. The V and J ends lost 4 bases and 4 bases, in that order; junction bases with no gene match: 4. Germline CDR1 MRHNA, CDR2 SNTAGT. The CDR3 loop reads CASSATGQYNEQFF. The CDR3 coding sequence is TGTGCCAGCAGTGCGACAGGGCAATACAATGAGCAGTTCTTC.

The chain recombines TRBV6-5 with TRBJ2-7, with 7 bases lining up with TRBD1. The CDR3 has 13 amino acids. Germline lookup yields CDR1 MNHEY and CDR2 SVGAGI. V was pared by 6 bases and J by 3 bases, with 5 bases of the junction left unmatched. The CDR3 sequence is CASSQGQNYEQYF. CDR3 DNA: TGTGCCAGCAGCCAGGGACAGAACTACGAGCAGTACTTC.

The chain couples TRBV9 to TRBJ2-7; 10 bases map to TRBD1. CDR3 length equals 16 residues. J lost 3 bases, V lost 0 bases, and 6 bases had no gene match. From germline, CDR1 is SGDLS and CDR2 YYNGEE. The CDR3 nucleotides read TGTGCCAGCAGCGTAGGGGGGACAGGGGAGTACTACGAGCAGTACTTC. Encoded protein: CASSVGGTGEYYEQYF. Drawing the rest from reference TRBV9 and TRBJ2-7, the complete variable domain is DSGVTQTPKHLITATGQRVTLRCSPRSGDLSVYWYQQSLDQGLQFLIQYYNGEERAKGNILERFSAQQFPDLHSELNLSSLELGDSALYFCASSVGGTGEYYEQYFGPGTRLTVT.

V gene TRBV7-2 combines with J gene TRBJ2-1; D gene ambiguous. V lost 1 base to trimming and J lost 7 bases, with 8 bases between them. Germline loops: CDR1 SGHTA, CDR2 FQGNSA. CDR3 length: 13 amino acids. The CDR3 DNA reads as TGTGCCAGCAGCTTAGGGGCCGTAAATGAGCAGTTCTTC. Translated, it gives CASSLGAVNEQFF.

The V call is TRBV29-1, the J call TRBJ2-1, with 7 bases lining up with TRBD2. Germline V gene sequence: CDR1 SQVTM, CDR2 ANQGSEA. The CDR3 loop spans 17 amino acids. Trimming removed 3 bases from V and 4 bases from J; junction bases left unmatched: 15. CDR3 amino acids: CSVEAVGASGAYNEQFF. As DNA, the CDR3 is TGCAGCGTTGAGGCTGTAGGGGCTAGCGGAGCTTACAATGAGCAGTTCTTC.

This clone was found a few times. This CDR3 reads CAISDSRTSAGNEQFF. CDR3 sequence (DNA): TGTGCCATCAGTGACTCCCGGACTAGCGCGGGCAATGAGCAGTTCTTC. The rearrangement links TRBV10-3 to TRBJ2-1; TRBD2 matches 9 bases. Germline values: CDR1 ENHRY, CDR2 SYGVKD. Unmatched junction bases numbered 9, after V lost 3 bases and J lost 6 bases. The CDR3 totals 16 residues.

This CDR3 is CASSAKLASSTDTQYF. The DNA for the CDR3 is TGTGCCAGCAGCGCTAAACTAGCCTCTAGCACAGATACGCAGTATTTT. The genes are TRBV7-3 and TRBJ2-3; D may be TRBD2 (6 bases). Deletions cut 5 bases from V and 0 bases from J, with 15 bases between. This CDR3 region has 16 residues. The germline V gene has CDR1 SGHTA and CDR2 FQGTGA.

This clone was observed once. This chain links TRBV5-1 with TRBJ1-1; TRBD1 is a possible D gene (6 bases). Per the germline V gene, CDR1 is SGHRS and CDR2 is YFSETQ. The CDR3 length is 18 residues. The V and J ends lost 0 bases and 0 bases respectively, with 18 bases between them. The DNA for the CDR3 is TGCGCCAGCAGCTTGGTTGCTTTTTCAGGACAGTTGAACACTGAAGCTTTCTTT. It specifies CASSLVAFSGQLNTEAFF.

The chain carries TRBV5-1 and TRBJ2-1; D gene ambiguous. The CDR3 length is 15 residues. V lost 4 bases and J 1 base, leaving 12 bases between the germline ends. CDR1 and CDR2 from the germline V gene are SGHRS and YFSETQ. Here the CDR3 reads CASSTGRVSYNEQFF. CDR3 DNA sequence: TGCGCCAGCAGCACTGGCCGGGTATCCTACAATGAGCAGTTCTTC.

This chain uses TRBV29-1 with TRBJ1-1, with TRBD1 identical over 10 bases. The CDR3 totals 12 residues. V trimming: 8 bases; J trimming: 3 bases; junction bases outside the gene matches: 3. Germline V CDR1 and CDR2: SQVTM, ANQGSEA. The CDR3 here is CSTGQGHTEAFF. Written as DNA, the CDR3 is TGCAGCACGGGACAGGGGCACACTGAAGCTTTCTTT.

The chain has TRBV30 and TRBJ2-7; 14 bases align to TRBD2. Germline CDR1 GTSNPN, CDR2 SVGIG (reference sequence). V dropped 2 bases and J dropped 3; count of bases not matched to a gene: 9. The CDR3 spans 17 residues. The CDR3 here is CAWSLPRLAGGRYEQYF. CDR3 bases: TGTGCCTGGAGTCTCCCCCGACTAGCGGGGGGGCGCTACGAGCAGTACTTC.

The rearrangement uses TRBV18 and TRBJ2-7; D may be TRBD2 (6 bases). The germline V and J ends were trimmed by 4 bases and 5 bases, with 9 bases remaining between them. The germline V gene has CDR1 KGHSH and CDR2 LQKENI. CDR3 length equals 12 residues. This CDR3 is CASSRLENEQYF. The CDR3 DNA follows: TGTGCCAGCTCACGACTAGAAAACGAGCAGTACTTC.

The rearrangement links TRBV18 to TRBJ1-2, with TRBD1 as a possible D gene (6 bases). V lost 3 bases to trimming and J lost 2 bases, with 13 bases between them. The V gene's germline CDR1 is KGHSH and CDR2 LQKENI. The CDR3 runs to 15 residues. The CDR3 sequence: CASSPTGQNNYGYTF. CDR3 in DNA: TGTGCCAGCTCACCTACTGGACAGAACAACTATGGCTACACCTTC.

This clone appeared once. This chain links TRBV7-2 with TRBJ1-6; no definite D call. From germline, CDR1 is SGHTA and CDR2 FQGNSA. This CDR3 region has 17 residues. V lost 1 base and J 0 bases, leaving 10 bases between the germline ends. The CDR3 sequence: CASSLVGAASYNSPLHF. CDR3 nucleotides: TGTGCCAGCAGCTTAGTAGGAGCAGCCTCCTATAATTCACCCCTCCACTTT.

The gene calls are TRBV2 and TRBJ2-1; 7 bases align to TRBD2. CDR3 length: 14 residues. The germline V gene has CDR1 SNHLY and CDR2 FYNNEI. Trimming removed 0 bases from V and 16 bases from J; junction bases left unmatched: 12. CDR3 DNA: TGTGCCAGCAGTGAAGCTTTAGGGAGGGCCCCGCCATTCTTC. Amino acids: CASSEALGRAPPFF.

The genes are TRBV29-1 and TRBJ2-3; possible D gene TRBD2, 5 bases. This CDR3 comprises 15 residues. Trimming pared 6 bases from V and 3 bases from J, leaving 19 bases between. Germline V gene sequence: CDR1 SQVTM, CDR2 ANQGSEA. The CDR3 bases are TGCAGCGTACTACTCCTAGCCGGGGAAACAGATACGCAGTATTTT. Protein: CSVLLLAGETDTQYF.

V usage is TRBV4-3 and J usage is TRBJ2-3; 12 bases align to TRBD2. Germline V gene lookup returns CDR1 LGHNA and CDR2 YSLEER. This CDR3 contains 19 residues. Unmatched junction bases numbered 13, after V lost 2 bases and J lost 4 bases. CDR3 coding DNA: TGCGCCAGCAGCCAAAGCCCCCGGGCTAGCGGGGGGGCTGCAGATACGCAGTATTTT. Translated: CASSQSPRASGGAADTQYF.

The CDR3 sequence is CATTDWTGGEGYTF. The DNA for the CDR3 is TGTGCCACCACGGATTGGACAGGGGGCGAGGGCTACACCTTC. The V call is TRBV15, the J call TRBJ1-2, with 11 nucleotides matching TRBD1. The V and J ends lost 7 bases and 8 bases, in that order; junction bases with no gene match: 9. The CDR3 is 14 residues long. The germline V gene has CDR1 LNHNV and CDR2 YYDKDF (reference sequence).

The chain couples TRBV25-1 to TRBJ2-3, with D possibly being TRBD2 (5 bases). CDR1 and CDR2 (germline): MGHDK, SYGVNS. There are 12 residues in the CDR3. The ends were cut back, 5 bases at V and 3 bases at J, with 6 bases in the middle. CDR3 protein: CASSSGTDTQYF. The CDR3 DNA reads as TGTGCCAGCAGTTCGGGAACAGATACGCAGTATTTT.

As for this clone: At one of its ends the junction is not consistent with the germline gene, which may arise from a read error. The genes are TRBV29-1 and TRBJ1-2; no clear D. In germline, CDR1 is SQVTM, CDR2 ANQGSEA. The CDR3 consists of 12 residues. The CDR3 region is CGVVAESDGYTF. The CDR3 region has the DNA TGCGGCGTTGTCGCGGAAAGTGATGGCTACACCTTC.